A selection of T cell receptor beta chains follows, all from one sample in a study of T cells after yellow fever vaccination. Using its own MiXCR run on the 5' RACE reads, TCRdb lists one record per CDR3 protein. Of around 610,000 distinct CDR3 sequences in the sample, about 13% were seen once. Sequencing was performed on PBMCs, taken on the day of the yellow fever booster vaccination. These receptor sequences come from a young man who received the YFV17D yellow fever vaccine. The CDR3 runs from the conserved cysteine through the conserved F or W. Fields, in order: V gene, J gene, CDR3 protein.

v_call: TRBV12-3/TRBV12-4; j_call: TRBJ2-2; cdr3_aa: CASRSQEVGELFF
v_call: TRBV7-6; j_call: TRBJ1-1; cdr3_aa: CASSADRGNTEAFF
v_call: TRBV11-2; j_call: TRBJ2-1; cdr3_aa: CASSLNLAGVTYNEQFF
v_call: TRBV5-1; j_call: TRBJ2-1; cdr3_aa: CASSLARAGFSYNEQFF
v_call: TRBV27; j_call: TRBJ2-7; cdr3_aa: CASTSSGTGWSEQYF
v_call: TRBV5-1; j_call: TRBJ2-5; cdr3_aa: CASSLETSGSGETQYF
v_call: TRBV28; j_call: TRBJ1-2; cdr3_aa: CASSPPGVNYGYTF
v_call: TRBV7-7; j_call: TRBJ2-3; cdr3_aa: CASSATGHGTDTQYF
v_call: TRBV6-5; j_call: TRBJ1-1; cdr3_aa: CASSYQTGRITEAFF
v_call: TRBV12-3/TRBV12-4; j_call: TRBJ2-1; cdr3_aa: CASSFQVEQFF
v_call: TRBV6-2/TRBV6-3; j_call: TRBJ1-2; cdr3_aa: CASTPGGKGAAYGYTF
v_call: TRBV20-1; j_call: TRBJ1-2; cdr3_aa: CSARDRTNYGYTF
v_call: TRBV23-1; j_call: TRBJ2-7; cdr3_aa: CASSQSYQGNYPPNEQYF
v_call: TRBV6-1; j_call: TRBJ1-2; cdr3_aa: CASSAGQGRNGYTF
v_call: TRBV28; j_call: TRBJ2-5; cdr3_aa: CASSFPGRETQYF
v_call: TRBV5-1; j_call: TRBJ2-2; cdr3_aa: CASSVQGNLGELFF
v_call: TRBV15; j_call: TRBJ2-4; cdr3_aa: CAASDREKNIQYF
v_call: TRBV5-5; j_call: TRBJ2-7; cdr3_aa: CASNPRTSGSYEQYF
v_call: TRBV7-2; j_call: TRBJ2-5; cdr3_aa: CASSSTRDRVETQYF
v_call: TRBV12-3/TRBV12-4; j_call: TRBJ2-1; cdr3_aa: CASSLARAYNEQFF
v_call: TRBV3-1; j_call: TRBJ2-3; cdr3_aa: CASSQIPRDTQYF
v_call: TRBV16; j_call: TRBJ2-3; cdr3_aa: CASSQLSGLQTTDTQYF
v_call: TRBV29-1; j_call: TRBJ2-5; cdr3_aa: CSVESPYFAGQETQYF
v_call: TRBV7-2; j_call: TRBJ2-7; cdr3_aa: CASSPRDGYEQYF
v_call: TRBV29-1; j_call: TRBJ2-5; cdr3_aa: CSVETGGYQETQYF
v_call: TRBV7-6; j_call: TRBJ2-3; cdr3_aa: CASSSLVGGTDTQYF
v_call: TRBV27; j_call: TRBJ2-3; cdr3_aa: CASGFDTQYF
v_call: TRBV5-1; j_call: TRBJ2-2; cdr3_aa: CASSRGSGELFF
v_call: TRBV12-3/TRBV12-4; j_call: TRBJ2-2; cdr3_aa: CASRPLAVSTGELFF
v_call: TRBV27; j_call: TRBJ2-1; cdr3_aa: CASSLSRAGHEQFF
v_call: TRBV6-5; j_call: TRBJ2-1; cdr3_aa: CASSPGGSTYNEQFF
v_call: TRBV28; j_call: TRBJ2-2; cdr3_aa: CASSFSGTTNTGELFF
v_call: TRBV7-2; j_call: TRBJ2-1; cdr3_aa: CASSIRLSSYNEQFF
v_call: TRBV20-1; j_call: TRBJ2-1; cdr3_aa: CSAAGTSGSLEQFF
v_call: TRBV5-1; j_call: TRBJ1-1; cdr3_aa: CASSPLVTENTEAFF
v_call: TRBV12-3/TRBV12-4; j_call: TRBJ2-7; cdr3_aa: CASSPRTSGPYEQYF
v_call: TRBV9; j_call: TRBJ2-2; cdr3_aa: CASSVTSGGRTGELFF
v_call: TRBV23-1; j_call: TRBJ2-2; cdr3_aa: CASSQSSTGGSTGELFF
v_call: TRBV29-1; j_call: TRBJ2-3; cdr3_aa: CSVDSSDTDTQYF